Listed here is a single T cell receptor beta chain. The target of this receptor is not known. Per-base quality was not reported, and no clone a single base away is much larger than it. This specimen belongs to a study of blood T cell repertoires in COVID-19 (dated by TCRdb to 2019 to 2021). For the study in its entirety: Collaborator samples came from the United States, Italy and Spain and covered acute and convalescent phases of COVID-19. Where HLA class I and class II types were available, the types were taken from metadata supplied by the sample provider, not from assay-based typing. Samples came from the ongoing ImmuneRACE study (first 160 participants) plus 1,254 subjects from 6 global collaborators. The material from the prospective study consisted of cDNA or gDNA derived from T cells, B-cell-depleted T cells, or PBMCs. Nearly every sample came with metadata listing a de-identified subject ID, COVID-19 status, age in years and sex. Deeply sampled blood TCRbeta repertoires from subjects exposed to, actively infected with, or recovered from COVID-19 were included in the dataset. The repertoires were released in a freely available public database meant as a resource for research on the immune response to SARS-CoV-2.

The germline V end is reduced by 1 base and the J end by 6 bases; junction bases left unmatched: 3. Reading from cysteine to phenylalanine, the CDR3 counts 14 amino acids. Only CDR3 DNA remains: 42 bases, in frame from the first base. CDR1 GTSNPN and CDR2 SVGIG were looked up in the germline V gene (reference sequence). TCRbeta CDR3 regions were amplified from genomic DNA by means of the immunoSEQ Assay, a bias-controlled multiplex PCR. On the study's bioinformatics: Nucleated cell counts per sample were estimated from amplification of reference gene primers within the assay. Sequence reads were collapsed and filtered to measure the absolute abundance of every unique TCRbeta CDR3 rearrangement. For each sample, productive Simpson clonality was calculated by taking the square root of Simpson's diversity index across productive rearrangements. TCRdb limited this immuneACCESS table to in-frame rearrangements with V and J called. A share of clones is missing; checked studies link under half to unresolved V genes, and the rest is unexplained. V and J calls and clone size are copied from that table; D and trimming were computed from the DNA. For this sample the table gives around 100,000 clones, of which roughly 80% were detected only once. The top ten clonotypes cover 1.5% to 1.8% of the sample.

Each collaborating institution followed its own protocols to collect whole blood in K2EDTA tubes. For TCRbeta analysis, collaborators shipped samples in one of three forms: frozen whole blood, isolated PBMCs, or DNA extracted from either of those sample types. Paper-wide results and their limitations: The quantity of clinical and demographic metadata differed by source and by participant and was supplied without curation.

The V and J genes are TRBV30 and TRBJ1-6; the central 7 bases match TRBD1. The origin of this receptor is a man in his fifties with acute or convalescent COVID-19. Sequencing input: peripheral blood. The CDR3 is CAWSGQGFNSPLHF. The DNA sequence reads TGTGCCTGGAGTGGACAGGGCTTTAATTCACCCCTCCACTTT.